The T cell receptor (beta chain) described here comes from a study of CD8 T cells in Susac syndrome. The authors reverse transcribed about 0.5 to 1 ug RNA with random hexamers. One entry per CDR3 protein results from TCRdb running MiXCR on the immunoSEQ multiplex PCR reads. The repertoire holds around 99,000 distinct CDR3 sequences, with 95% to 98% as singletons. CDR3 length equals 14 residues. Germline CDR1 and CDR2: SNHLY and FYNNEI. With 10 bases removed from V and 0 bases from J, the gap between germline ends came to 13 bases. This sequence was found in a human donor in good health. This chain connects TRBV2 to TRBJ1-5; tentatively, D is TRBD1 (6 bases). Specimen: CD4+ T cells from PBMCs. This CDR3 is CATSDRYSNQPQHF. DNA for the CDR3: TGTGCCACCTCGGACAGATATAGCAATCAGCCCCAGCATTTT.